This T cell receptor beta chain was sequenced during a study of regulatory T cells in long-lasting Graves disease (dated by TCRdb to about 2021). For the study in its entirety: To count as having persistent Graves' disease, a patient had to have received antithyroid drug treatment for over 5 years with TSH receptor autoantibodies remaining persistently positive. Persistent Graves' disease patients were compared with newly diagnosed Graves' disease patients by peripheral blood TCR sequencing and RNA sequencing. Antithyroid drugs had been taken for approximately ten years on average by persistent Graves' disease patients in the clinical cohort. A total of 33 samples were covered by TCR sequencing, comprising around 13 persistent and approximately 20 newly diagnosed Graves' disease patients. The study took place in China and was registered as a clinical trial. Broad study findings and their caveats: Peripheral blood alone was examined, since thyroid tissue, which constituted the primary lesion, could not be accessed. Sequencing and analysis were limited to the TCR beta chain. Compared with newly diagnosed patients, persistent Graves' disease patients had lower TCR Shannon entropy and fewer highly expanded clones, which suggests clonal expansion. The authors noted that the small sample size was a limitation that may lower accuracy. Patients with persistent disease shared more public clonotypes (about 2,500) than newly diagnosed patients did (966). Persistent disease showed preferential use of TRBV28, TRBJ1-2 and TRBJ2-5, whereas newly diagnosed disease favored TRBV20-1 and TRBJ2-1.

The meaning of the sample's time point label: persistent/refractory GD, antithyroid drugs over 5 years with positive TRAb. For both TCR sequencing and RNA sequencing, RNA was extracted from PBMCs using TRIzol. The diagnosis of Graves' disease was made according to American Thyroid Association guidelines. Recruitment of patients was carried out at an endocrinology department in Xi'an, China. Each patient gave about 10 milliliters of peripheral blood, collected in an EDTA anticoagulant tube. Ficoll Paque Plus density gradient separation was used to isolate PBMCs, and no further T cell sorting was performed. An Agilent 2100 Bioanalyzer and agarose gel were used to assess RNA quality, and a NanoDrop 2000 was used to measure RNA concentration. Library creation used multiplex PCR. Sequencing instrument: Illumina HiSeq 4000. iRepertoire HTBI primers and Arm-PCR amplification of CDR3 regions were used to construct TCR beta libraries. PCR products were gel purified before sequencing. The authors' analysis ran thus. Gene usage analysis of CDR3 amino acid clonotypes relied on the approximately 60 TRBV and 12 to 15 TRBJ segments identified across samples. COPE and FqMerger were used to merge filtered high-quality paired reads into contigs. BLAST was used to align contigs to the IMGT TRBV, TRBD and TRBJ reference genes, and CDR3 was defined following IMGT. Any clonotype with a frequency above 0.1% was counted as a highly expanded clone. Repertoire diversity was measured by Shannon entropy, and V-J evenness by the Gini coefficient. Public clonotypes were defined as clonotypes shared by more than one individual. The public reads were run again by TCRdb, first through fastp at Q25 and then through MiXCR, and only productive beta chains were kept. Each record represents a unique CDR3 protein, reported with the most common genes and DNA among its rows. The V and J calls reflect TCRdb's pipeline rather than the authors' work. The sample table shows hundreds of thousands of distinct CDR3 sequences, and approximately 31% are seen once. The top ten clones comprise under 55% of the sample.

There are a few counts of this clonotype. Its antigen remains undetermined. Nothing much larger sits one base from this clone, and base qualities are not available. From cysteine to phenylalanine, the CDR3 is 16 amino acids long. Kept here is only the CDR3 DNA, which spans 48 bases and is read in frame from base 1. Trimming takes 1 base from V and 0 bases from J, and the germline ends sit 13 bases apart. The CDR1 and CDR2 encoded by the germline V gene are KGHSH and LQKENI. This sequence uses TRBV18 and TRBJ2-7; D gene: possibly TRBD2, on 6 matching bases. This receptor was taken from a female donor with Graves disease. The source was peripheral blood mononuclear cells (PBMCs), collected when the disease was refractory, from a patient treated with antithyroid drugs. The nucleotide sequence reads as follows: TGTGCCAGCTCACCACTTAGCGGACCTACCTCCTACGAGCAGTACTTC. Translation gives CASSPLSGPTSYEQYF. Beyond the CDR3, the reference TRBV18 and TRBJ2-7 genes provide the residues; the full variable domain reads: NAGVMQNPRHLVRRRGQEARLRCSPMKGHSHVYWYRQLPEEGLKFMVYLQKENIIDESGMPKERFSAEFPKEGPSILRIQQVVRGDSAAYFCASSPLSGPTSYEQYFGPGTRLTVT.